The sequence of this T cell receptor (beta chain) was determined in a study of beta chain features in type 1 diabetes. Study outcomes and limitations: The study found moderately but significantly shorter TCRB CDR3s in all four CD4+ subsets of Type 1 diabetes patients.

The germline V gene encodes CDR1 SGHNT and CDR2 YYREEE (reference sequence). Trimming at V came to 5 bases and at J to 1 base, leaving 4 bases not matched to a gene. This CDR3 is 14 amino acids long. A single heparinised blood sample, averaging approximately 110 mL, was obtained per donor. Isolation of CD4+ naive, central memory, regulatory and stem cell-like memory cells was achieved by sorting via CD45RO/CCR7/CD25/CD127/CD95/CD27. Concerning this clone itself: Its antigen is still unknown. The sample holds other DNA sequences that translate to the same CDR3.

Expressed TCRB transcripts were sequenced because the isolated RNA had all been reverse transcribed beforehand. About 3.6 million reads was the average for naive, central memory and regulatory T cell samples. The method was immunoSEQ multiplex PCR; TCRdb's version includes in-frame clones alone and lacks a portion of them. The data contain around 710,000 clones, around 12% of them singletons. This chain joins TRBV5-4 and TRBJ2-7, with 9 bases matching TRBD2. Sequencing input: naive CD4+ T cells from blood. This TCR derives from a young man with type 1 diabetes. DNA of the CDR3: TGTGCCAGCAGTCTAGCGGGGAGGTCCTACGAGCAGTACTTC. Amino acid sequence: CASSLAGRSYEQYF.